This entry lists 14 T cell receptor beta chains sequenced from one sample in a study of blood T cell dynamics during melanoma immunotherapy. Described time point: week 3, after first cycle of checkpoint inhibitor. Profiled with immunoSEQ multiplex PCR; TCRdb holds only in-frame clones, not every one. The table has approximately 15,000 clones, roughly 88% seen once. The input for sequencing was blood, taken from a patient treated with checkpoint blockade. These receptors came from a human donor with melanoma.

This clone appeared a few times. This sequence joins TRBV14 and TRBJ1-3, with D perhaps matching TRBD1 (5 bases). This CDR3 comprises 16 residues. Germline values: CDR1 SGHDN, CDR2 FVKESK. Trimming left V 6 bases short and J 0 bases short, with 15 bases between. CDR3 nucleotides: TGTGCCAGCAGTCCCCAGGGAGGGATCTCTGGAAACACCATATATTTT. Translation gives CASSPQGGISGNTIYF.

The chain couples TRBV19 to TRBJ1-6; a possible D gene is TRBD1 (6 bases). Germline-derived CDR1 and CDR2 are LNHDA and SQIVND (reference sequence). V was trimmed by 7 bases and J by 12 bases, leaving 16 bases between them. The CDR3 covers 13 residues. CDR3: CASTPKGGVPLHF. CDR3 coding DNA: TGTGCCAGTACTCCCAAAGGGGGAGTACCCCTCCACTTT. The variable domain in full, with the rest retrieved from reference TRBV19 and TRBJ1-6, is DGGITQSPKYLFRKEGQNVTLSCEQNLNHDAMYWYRQDPGQGLRLIYYSQIVNDFQKGDIAEGYSVSREKKESFPLTVTSAQKNPTAFYLCASTPKGGVPLHFGNGTRLTVT.

This chain uses TRBV9 with TRBJ1-1, with TRBD1 identical over 8 bases. Germline lookup yields CDR1 SGDLS and CDR2 YYNGEE. The J segment lost 2 bases and the V segment lost 4 bases, leaving 7 bases of the junction unmatched. The length of the CDR3 is 15 residues. CDR3 region: CASSTGGVLNTEAFF. As DNA, the CDR3 is TGTGCCAGCAGCACAGGGGGAGTCCTTAACACTGAAGCTTTCTTT.

The chain is built from TRBV19 and TRBJ2-7; D unresolved. V dropped 6 bases and J dropped 3 bases, with 12 bases sitting between them. The CDR3 has 13 residues. Per germline, CDR1 LNHDA and CDR2 SQIVND (reference sequence). CDR3 region: CASRPGPRYEQYF. In DNA form, the CDR3 reads TGTGCCAGTAGGCCTGGACCACGCTACGAGCAGTACTTC.

This clone was counted between two and nine times. The J gene is TRBJ1-5, the V gene TRBV6-1; possibly TRBD1 for D (5 bases). Germline V CDR1 and CDR2: MNHNS, SASEGT. Trimming removed 6 bases at V and 9 bases at J, with 21 bases between. This CDR3 region has 15 residues. CDR3 loop: CASRKFDSLDPPQHF. In nucleotides, the CDR3 is TGTGCCAGCAGAAAGTTTGACAGTCTAGATCCGCCCCAGCATTTT.

This chain joins TRBV18 and TRBJ2-5; 9 positions agree with TRBD2. TRBJ2-7 explains the end of the DNA better; the J call may be wrong. Germline values: CDR1 KGHSH, CDR2 LQKENI. CDR3 length: 15 residues. CDR3 sequence: CASSPLSGRFNEQYF. The CDR3 DNA follows: TGTGCCAGCTCACCCCTAAGCGGGAGGTTCAACGAGCAGTACTTC.

This clone came up once. One end of the junction is discordant with germline, which a read error may explain. The gene calls are TRBV27 and TRBJ2-1; D remains ambiguous. CDR3 size: 12 residues. Looked up from germline, CDR1 is MNHEY and CDR2 is SMNVEV (reference sequence). The DNA of the CDR3 is TGTGCCAGCAGTCCAACAAGGTCGGAGCTGTTCTTC. Amino acids: CASSPTRSELFF.

This rearrangement joins TRBV7-9 to TRBJ2-5, with 9 nucleotides matching TRBD2. The trim removed 3 bases at V and 4 bases at J, leaving 3 bases unmatched. Germline CDR1 SEHNR, CDR2 FQNEAQ (reference sequence). The CDR3 consists of 14 residues. The DNA of the CDR3 is TGTGCCAGCAGCTTGGGACTAGCTGGAGAGACCCAGTACTTC. This translates into CASSLGLAGETQYF.

The chain uses TRBV20-1 and TRBJ1-2, with D hard to call. The V end lost 5 bases, the J end lost 2 bases, and 6 bases lay between the germline ends. Germline-derived CDR1 and CDR2 are DFQATT and SNEGSKA (reference sequence). This CDR3 is 11 amino acids long. CDR3 in DNA: TGCAGTGCTCCGGGGAACTATGGCTACACCTTC. Its protein product is CSAPGNYGYTF.

CDR3 region: CASSLAGQMNTEAFF. In nucleotides, the CDR3 is TGTGCCAGCAGCTTAGCAGGACAGATGAACACTGAAGCTTTCTTT. J is TRBJ1-1 and V is TRBV11-3; tentatively, D is TRBD1 (6 bases). The germline CDR1 and CDR2 sequences are SGHNT and YENEEA. Trimming removed 1 base at V and 0 bases at J, with 9 bases between. CDR3 length equals 15 residues.

This rearrangement joins TRBV27 to TRBJ2-4, with D possibly TRBD1 on 5 matching bases. Between the trimmed V and J ends, which lost 4 bases and 8 bases, there was a span of 15 bases. Per the germline V gene, CDR1 is MNHEY and CDR2 is SMNVEV (reference sequence). The CDR3 loop spans 14 amino acids. The CDR3 nucleotides are TGTGCCAGCAGTTACGGCCAGGGAAGACACATTCAGTACTTC. Protein product: CASSYGQGRHIQYF.

The chain combines TRBV5-6 with TRBJ1-2, with 9 bases matching TRBD1. Per the germline V gene, CDR1 is SGHDT and CDR2 is YYEEEE. Germline trimming cut 3 bases from V and 1 base from J; bases unmatched to any gene: 13. This CDR3 contains 18 residues. CDR3 sequence (DNA): TGTGCCAGCAGCTCGGGACAGGGAGGAGTCCTACTTAACTATGGCTACACCTTC. Translating gives CASSSGQGGVLLNYGYTF. The whole variable domain, remainder taken from reference TRBV5-6 and TRBJ1-2, is DAGVTQSPTHLIKTRGQQVTLRCSPKSGHDTVSWYQQALGQGPQFIFQYYEEEERQRGNFPDRFSGHQFPNYSSELNVNALLLGDSALYLCASSSGQGGVLLNYGYTFGSGTRLTVV.

CDR3 coding DNA: TGTGCCAGTAGCCTACAGGGTGTAGCTTTCTTT. This translates into CASSLQGVAFF. V is TRBV19 and J is TRBJ1-1; D might be TRBD1 (6 bases). The CDR3 consists of 11 residues. Germline CDR1 reads LNHDA; CDR2 reads SQIVND (reference sequence). V lost 6 bases and J 10 bases, leaving 12 bases between the germline ends.

The chain has TRBV21-1 and TRBJ2-4; TRBD2, the table's D call, lacks a check against the DNA. TRBV21-1 is classified as a pseudogene. The CDR3 extends over 19 amino acids. CDR3 nucleotides: TGTGCCAGCAGCAAAGGGACAGGGACTAGCGGGACGACCAAAAACATTCAGTACTTC. Amino acid sequence: CASSKGTGTSGTTKNIQYF.